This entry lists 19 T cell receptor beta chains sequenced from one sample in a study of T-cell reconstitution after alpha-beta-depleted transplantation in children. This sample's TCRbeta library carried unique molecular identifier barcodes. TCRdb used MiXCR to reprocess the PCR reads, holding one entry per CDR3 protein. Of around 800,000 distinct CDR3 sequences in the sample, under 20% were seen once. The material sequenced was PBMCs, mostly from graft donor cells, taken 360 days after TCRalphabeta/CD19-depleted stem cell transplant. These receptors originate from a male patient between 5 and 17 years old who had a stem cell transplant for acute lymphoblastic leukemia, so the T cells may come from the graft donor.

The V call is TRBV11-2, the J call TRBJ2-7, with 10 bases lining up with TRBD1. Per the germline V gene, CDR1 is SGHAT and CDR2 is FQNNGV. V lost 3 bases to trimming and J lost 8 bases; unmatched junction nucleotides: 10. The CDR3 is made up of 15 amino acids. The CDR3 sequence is CASSFQTGGASKQYF. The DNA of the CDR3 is TGTGCCAGCAGCTTTCAGACAGGGGGCGCATCCAAGCAGTACTTC.

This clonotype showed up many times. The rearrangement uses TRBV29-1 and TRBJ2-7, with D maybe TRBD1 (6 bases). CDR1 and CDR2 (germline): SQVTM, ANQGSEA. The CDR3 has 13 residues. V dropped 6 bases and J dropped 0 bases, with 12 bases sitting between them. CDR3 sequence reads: CSVARDNSYEQYF. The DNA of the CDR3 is TGCAGCGTAGCCCGGGACAACTCCTACGAGCAGTACTTC.

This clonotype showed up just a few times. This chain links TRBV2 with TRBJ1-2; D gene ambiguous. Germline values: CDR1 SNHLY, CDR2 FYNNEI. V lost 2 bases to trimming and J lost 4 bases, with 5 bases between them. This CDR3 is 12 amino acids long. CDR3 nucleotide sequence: TGTGCCAGCAGTGAAAAACTCTATGGCTACACCTTC. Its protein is CASSEKLYGYTF.

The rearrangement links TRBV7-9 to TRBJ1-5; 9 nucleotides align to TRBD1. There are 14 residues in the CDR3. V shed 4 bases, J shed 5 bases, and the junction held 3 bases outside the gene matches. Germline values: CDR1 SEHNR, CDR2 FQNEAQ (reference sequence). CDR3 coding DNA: TGTGCCAGCAGCTACCGGGACAGGGATCAGCCCCAGCATTTT. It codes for CASSYRDRDQPQHF.

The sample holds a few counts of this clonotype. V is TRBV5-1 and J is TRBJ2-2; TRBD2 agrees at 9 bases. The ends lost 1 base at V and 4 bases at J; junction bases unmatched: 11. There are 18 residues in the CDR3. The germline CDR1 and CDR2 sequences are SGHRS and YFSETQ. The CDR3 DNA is TGCGCCAGCAGCTTGCTCCCAGTGGGTAGCGGGAGCACCGGGGAGCTGTTTTTT. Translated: CASSLLPVGSGSTGELFF.

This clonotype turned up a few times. The CDR3 coding sequence is TGTGCCAGCGACGCAGGGACCTACAATGAGCAGTTCTTC. It translates to CASDAGTYNEQFF. V usage is TRBV12-3 or TRBV12-4 and J usage is TRBJ2-1, with a tentative D call TRBD1 (5 bases). V lost 8 bases and J 2 bases, leaving 10 bases between the germline ends. CDR3 length equals 13 residues.

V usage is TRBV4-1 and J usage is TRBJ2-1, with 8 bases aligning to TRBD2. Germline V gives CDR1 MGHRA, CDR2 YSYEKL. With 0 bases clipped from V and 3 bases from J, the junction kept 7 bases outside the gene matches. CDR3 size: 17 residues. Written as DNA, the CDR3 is TGCGCCAGCAGCCAAGATATAGGAGCGGGGGTCTACAATGAGCAGTTCTTC. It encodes CASSQDIGAGVYNEQFF.

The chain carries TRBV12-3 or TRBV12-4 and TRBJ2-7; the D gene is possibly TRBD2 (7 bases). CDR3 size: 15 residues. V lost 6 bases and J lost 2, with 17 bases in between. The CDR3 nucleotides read TGTGCCAGCAGGGGGGGGGCGGGAGCCACCTACGAGCAGTACTTC. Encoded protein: CASRGGAGATYEQYF.

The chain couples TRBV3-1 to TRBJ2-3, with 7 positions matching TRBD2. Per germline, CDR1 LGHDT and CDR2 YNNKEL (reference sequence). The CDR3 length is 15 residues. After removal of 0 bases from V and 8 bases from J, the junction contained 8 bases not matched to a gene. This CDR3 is CASSQETSLAATQYF. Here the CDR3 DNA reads TGTGCCAGCAGCCAAGAAACTAGCCTAGCGGCTACGCAGTATTTT.

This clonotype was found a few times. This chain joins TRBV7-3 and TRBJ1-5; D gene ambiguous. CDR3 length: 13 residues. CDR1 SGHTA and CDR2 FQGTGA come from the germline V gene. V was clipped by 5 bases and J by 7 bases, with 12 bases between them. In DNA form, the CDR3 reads TGTGCCAGCAGCCGAAAAGGAGGACAGCCCCAGCATTTT. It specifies CASSRKGGQPQHF.

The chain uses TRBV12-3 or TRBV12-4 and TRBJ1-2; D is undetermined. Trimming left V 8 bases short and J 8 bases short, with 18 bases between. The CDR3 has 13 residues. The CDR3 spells CASSEPGTPGYTF. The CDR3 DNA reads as TGTGCCAGCTCGGAGCCAGGAACCCCCGGCTACACCTTC.

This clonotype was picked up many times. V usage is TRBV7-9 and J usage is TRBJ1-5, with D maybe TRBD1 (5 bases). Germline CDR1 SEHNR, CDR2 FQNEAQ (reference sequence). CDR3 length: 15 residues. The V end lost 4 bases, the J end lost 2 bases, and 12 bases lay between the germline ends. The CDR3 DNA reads TGTGCCAGCAGCTCAGGGATGGGAGGCAATCAGCCCCAGCATTTT. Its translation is CASSSGMGGNQPQHF.

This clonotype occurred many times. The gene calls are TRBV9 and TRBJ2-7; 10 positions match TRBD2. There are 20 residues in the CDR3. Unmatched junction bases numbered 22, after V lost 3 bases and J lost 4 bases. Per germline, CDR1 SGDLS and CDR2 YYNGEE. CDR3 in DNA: TGTGCCAGCAGCGCGCCCTCACGGCTAGCGGGAGTCAGTGGAGGGTACGAGCAGTACTTC. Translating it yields CASSAPSRLAGVSGGYEQYF.

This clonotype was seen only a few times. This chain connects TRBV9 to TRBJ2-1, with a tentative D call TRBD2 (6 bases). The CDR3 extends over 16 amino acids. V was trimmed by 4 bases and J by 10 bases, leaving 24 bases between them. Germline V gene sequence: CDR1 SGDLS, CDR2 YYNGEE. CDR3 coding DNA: TGTGCCAGCAGCCCGACGACTAGACCTTGGGGAGTAGAGCAGTTCTTC. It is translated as CASSPTTRPWGVEQFF.

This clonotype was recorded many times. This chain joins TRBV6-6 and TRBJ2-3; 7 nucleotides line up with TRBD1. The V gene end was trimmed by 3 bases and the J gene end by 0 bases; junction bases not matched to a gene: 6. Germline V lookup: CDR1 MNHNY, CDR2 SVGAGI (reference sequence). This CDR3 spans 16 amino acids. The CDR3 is CASSYTLTGSTDTQYF. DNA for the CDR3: TGTGCCAGCAGTTATACGCTGACAGGGAGCACAGATACGCAGTATTTT.

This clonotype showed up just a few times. The CDR3 sequence is CASSLEAGVTGELFF. CDR3 DNA sequence: TGTGCCAGCAGCTTAGAAGCGGGAGTCACCGGGGAGCTGTTTTTT. The rearrangement uses TRBV7-2 and TRBJ2-2; 8 bases agree with TRBD2. This CDR3 has 15 amino acids. The germline gives CDR1 SGHTA, CDR2 FQGNSA. The V and J ends lost 1 base and 4 bases, in that order; junction bases with no gene match: 2.

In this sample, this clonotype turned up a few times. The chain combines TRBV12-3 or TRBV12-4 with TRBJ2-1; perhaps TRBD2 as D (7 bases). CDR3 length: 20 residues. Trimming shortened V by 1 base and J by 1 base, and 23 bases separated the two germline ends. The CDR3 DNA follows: TGTGCCAGCAGTTTAGGCCGGACTAGGGGGGGACGGTGGTCCTACAATGAGCAGTTCTTC. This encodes CASSLGRTRGGRWSYNEQFF.

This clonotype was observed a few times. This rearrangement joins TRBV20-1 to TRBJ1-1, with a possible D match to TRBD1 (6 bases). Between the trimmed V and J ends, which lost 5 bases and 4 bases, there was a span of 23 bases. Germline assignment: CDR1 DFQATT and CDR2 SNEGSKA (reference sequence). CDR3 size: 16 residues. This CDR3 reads CSASRTAGDWVTEAFF. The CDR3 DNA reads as TGCAGTGCTTCAAGGACAGCTGGGGACTGGGTCACTGAAGCTTTCTTT.

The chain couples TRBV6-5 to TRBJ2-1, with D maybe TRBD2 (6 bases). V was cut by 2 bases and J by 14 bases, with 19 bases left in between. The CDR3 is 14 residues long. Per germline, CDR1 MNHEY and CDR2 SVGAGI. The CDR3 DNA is TGTGCCAGCAGTTACGGCGACTCGGGAGTCAGTGAGTTCTTC. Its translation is CASSYGDSGVSEFF.